The 11 T cell receptor beta chains presented below share a single source sample, sequenced in a study of monozygotic twins with cystic fibrosis. Profiling relied on immunoSEQ multiplex PCR, and the TCRdb table lists in-frame clones only, not all of them. The repertoire holds 22,000 or so clones, with approximately 90% as singletons. Sequencing was performed on blood. The receptors derive from a woman aged 25 to 39 with cystic fibrosis.

The CDR3 here is CASSYHPTNYEQYF. CDR3 nucleotides: TGTGCCAGCAGCTACCACCCCACGAACTACGAGCAGTACTTC. The chain joins TRBV6-5 to TRBJ2-7; no firm D call. This CDR3 is 14 amino acids long. Germline V gene data show CDR1 as MNHEY and CDR2 as SVGAGI. V shed 6 bases and J shed 3 bases, with 15 bases lying between them.

The chain joins TRBV7-2 to TRBJ2-6, with D possibly being TRBD1 (5 bases). The CDR3 contains 16 residues. Germline CDR1 is SGHTA and CDR2 is FQGNSA. The V end was cut by 1 base, the J end by 0 bases, with 7 bases between. The CDR3 DNA follows: TGTGCCAGCAGCTTAGTTAGGGGCTCTGGGGCCAACGTCCTGACTTTC. It specifies CASSLVRGSGANVLTF.

The chain is built from TRBV6-5 and TRBJ1-3; TRBD1 matches 9 bases. The CDR3 is 14 amino acids. J was trimmed by 4 bases and V by 5 bases; bases with no gene match: 3. The germline V gene has CDR1 MNHEY and CDR2 SVGAGI. The CDR3 DNA follows: TGTGCCAGCAGTGAAGGGACAGGGGGAAACACCATATATTTT. It encodes CASSEGTGGNTIYF.

The rearrangement links TRBV27 to TRBJ2-7; 13 bases align to TRBD2. CDR3 size: 17 residues. Trimming took 3 bases from V and 0 from J; bases not matched to a gene: 5. Germline CDR1 is MNHEY and CDR2 is SMNVEV (reference sequence). The CDR3 loop is CASSFLTSGGISYEQYF. CDR3 sequence (DNA): TGTGCCAGCAGTTTTCTGACTAGCGGGGGGATCTCCTACGAGCAGTACTTC.

This clone was detected only a few times. The rearrangement joins TRBV19 to TRBJ2-1; TRBD2 is a possible D gene (5 bases). The germline CDR1 and CDR2 sequences are LNHDA and SQIVND (reference sequence). Between the trimmed V and J ends, which lost 11 bases and 1 base, there was a span of 12 bases. The CDR3 contains 13 residues. Written as DNA, the CDR3 is TGTGCCCAGACGGGATATTCCTACAATGAGCAGTTCTTC. Translating gives CAQTGYSYNEQFF.

The rearrangement joins TRBV4-3 to TRBJ1-1; no clear D. Per the germline V gene, CDR1 is LGHNA and CDR2 is YSLEER. The CDR3 consists of 14 residues. The V gene lost 0 bases and the J gene lost 0 bases, with 5 bases spanning the gap. CDR3 region: CASSQEGMNTEAFF. CDR3 in DNA: TGCGCCAGCAGCCAAGAGGGCATGAACACTGAAGCTTTCTTT.

The J gene is TRBJ2-7, the V gene TRBV7-8, with D unclear. The CDR3 runs 11 residues. The germline gives CDR1 SGHVS, CDR2 FQNEAQ. With 0 bases removed from V and 6 bases from J, the gap between germline ends came to 3 bases. CDR3 in amino acids: CASSLAGEQYF. The CDR3 DNA follows: TGTGCCAGCAGCTTAGCGGGCGAGCAGTACTTC.

The genes are TRBV10-1 and TRBJ1-2; 9 bases align to TRBD1. Germline V lookup: CDR1 WNHNN, CDR2 SYGVQD (reference sequence). The CDR3 is 14 residues long. Unmatched junction bases numbered 2, after V lost 0 bases and J lost 6 bases. The DNA for the CDR3 is TGCGCCAGCAGTGAGTCGGGGACAGGGCATGGCTACACCTTC. Translated, it gives CASSESGTGHGYTF.

A single count supports this clone. The V gene is TRBV27, the J gene TRBJ1-6; no firm D call. The germline V gene encodes CDR1 MNHEY and CDR2 SMNVEV (reference sequence). The CDR3 runs 16 residues. The V and J ends lost 3 bases and 4 bases respectively, with 13 bases between them. The CDR3 DNA is TGTGCCAGCAGTTTTGTCAGCCGCCTGTATAATTCACCCCTCCACTTT. As protein: CASSFVSRLYNSPLHF.

The chain couples TRBV5-4 to TRBJ2-1; 7 nucleotides line up with TRBD2. CDR1 and CDR2 (germline): SGHNT, YYREEE (reference sequence). This CDR3 contains 19 residues. V shed 1 base and J 6 bases; nucleotides not matched to a gene: 19. DNA of the CDR3: TGTGCCAGCAGCTTGCCCCCTCGGGTAGCGGGCTATAGGGGCAATGAGCAGTTCTTC. Protein product: CASSLPPRVAGYRGNEQFF. The variable domain in full, completed from reference TRBV5-4 and TRBJ2-1, reads ETGVTQSPTHLIKTRGQQVTLRCSSQSGHNTVSWYQQALGQGPQFIFQYYREEENGRGNFPPRFSGLQFPNYSSELNVNALELDDSALYLCASSLPPRVAGYRGNEQFFGPGTRLTVL.

This chain uses TRBV5-4 with TRBJ2-1; the D gene could be TRBD1 or TRBD2 (7 bases each). Germline loops: CDR1 SGHNT, CDR2 YYREEE (reference sequence). The CDR3 covers 18 residues. The V and J ends lost 4 bases and 0 bases respectively, with 20 bases between them. The CDR3 DNA reads TGTGCCAGCAGCCGATTGGGGAGGGGGCTTAACTCCTACAATGAGCAGTTCTTC. It specifies CASSRLGRGLNSYNEQFF. Full variable domain (missing parts from reference TRBV5-4 and TRBJ2-1): ETGVTQSPTHLIKTRGQQVTLRCSSQSGHNTVSWYQQALGQGPQFIFQYYREEENGRGNFPPRFSGLQFPNYSSELNVNALELDDSALYLCASSRLGRGLNSYNEQFFGPGTRLTVL.